Following are 2 T cell receptor beta chains from one sample sequenced in a study of shared clonotypes between healthy human individuals. Sequenced by immunoSEQ multiplex PCR; TCRdb stores in-frame clones only, minus some. The data show hundreds of thousands of clones, nearly 98% seen once. The naive CD8 population came from CD45RO-negative cells selected for CCR7, without terminally differentiated effector memory CD45RA+ cells. Sequenced material: naive CD8+ T cells sorted from blood. The receptors shown here come from a man aged 25 to 40 in good health.

This rearrangement joins TRBV5-1 to TRBJ2-7; D is perhaps TRBD1 or TRBD2 (5 bases each). There are 15 residues in the CDR3. Trimming took off 4 bases at V and 0 bases at J, with 14 bases between the two ends. Germline V gives CDR1 SGHRS, CDR2 YFSETQ. The CDR3 nucleotides are TGCGCCAGCAGCCTTGGGGACGGTCCCTCCTACGAGCAGTACTTC. It encodes CASSLGDGPSYEQYF.

The V gene is TRBV7-9, the J gene TRBJ2-2; D uncertain. Trimming cost V 2 bases and J 0 bases, with 7 bases left between them. CDR1 SEHNR and CDR2 FQNEAQ come from the germline V gene (reference sequence). The CDR3 is 15 residues long. The CDR3 DNA is TGTGCCAGCAGCTTAAGGGATTCGAACACCGGGGAGCTGTTTTTT. It is translated as CASSLRDSNTGELFF.